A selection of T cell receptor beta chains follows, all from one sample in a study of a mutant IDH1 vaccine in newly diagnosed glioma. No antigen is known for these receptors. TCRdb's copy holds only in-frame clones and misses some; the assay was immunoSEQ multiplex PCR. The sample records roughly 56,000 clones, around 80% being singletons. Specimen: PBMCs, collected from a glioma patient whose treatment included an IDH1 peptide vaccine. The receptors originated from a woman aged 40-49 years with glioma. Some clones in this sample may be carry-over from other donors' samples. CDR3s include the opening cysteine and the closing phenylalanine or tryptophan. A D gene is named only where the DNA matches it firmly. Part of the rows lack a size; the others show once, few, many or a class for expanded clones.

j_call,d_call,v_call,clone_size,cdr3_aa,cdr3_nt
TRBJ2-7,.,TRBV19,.,CASSSSPKGQFPYEQYF,TGTGCCAGTAGTAGTTCGCCCAAGGGCCAGTTCCCCTACGAGCAGTACTTC
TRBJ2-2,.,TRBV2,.,CASRALGTGELFF,TGTGCCAGCAGGGCCCTGGGCACCGGGGAGCTGTTTTTT
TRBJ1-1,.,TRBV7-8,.,CASSLAGQNTEAFF,TGTGCCAGCAGCTTAGCCGGACAGAACACTGAAGCTTTCTTT
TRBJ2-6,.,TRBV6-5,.,CASRLHGANVLTF,TGTGCCAGCAGGCTTCATGGGGCCAACGTCCTGACTTTC
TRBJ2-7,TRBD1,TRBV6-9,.,CASSLPGTGSTYEQYF,TGTGCCAGCAGTTTACCTGGGACAGGGAGTACCTACGAGCAGTACTTC
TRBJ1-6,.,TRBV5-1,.,CASSLRPMGDNSPLHF,TGCGCCAGCAGCTTGAGGCCGATGGGGGATAATTCACCCCTCCACTTT
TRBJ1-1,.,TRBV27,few,CASSLSGSLGFPAFF,TGTGCCAGCAGTTTATCGGGATCTCTCGGATTCCCAGCTTTCTTT
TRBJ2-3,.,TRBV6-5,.,CASGAVGTDTQYF,TGTGCCAGCGGGGCGGTAGGGACAGATACGCAGTATTTT
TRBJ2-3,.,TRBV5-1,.,CASSPGLTEADTQYF,TGCGCCAGCAGCCCGGGACTCACTGAGGCAGATACGCAGTATTTT
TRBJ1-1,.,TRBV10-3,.,CAISESFSIGGTEAFF,TGTGCCATCAGTGAGTCGTTTAGTATCGGTGGAACTGAAGCTTTCTTT
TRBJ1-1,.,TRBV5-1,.,CASSLVPGGGSGAFF,TGCGCCAGCAGCTTGGTCCCCGGGGGGGGCAGTGGAGCTTTCTTT
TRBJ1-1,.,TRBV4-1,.,CASSQGRLEVNTEAFF,TGCGCCAGCAGCCAAGGGAGATTGGAGGTAAACACTGAAGCTTTCTTT
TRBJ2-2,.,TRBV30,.,CAWSGPVGELFF,TGTGCCTGGAGTGGCCCTGTCGGGGAGCTGTTTTTT
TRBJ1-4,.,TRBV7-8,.,CASGGSAFEKLFF,TGTGCCAGCGGGGGATCAGCCTTTGAAAAACTGTTTTTT
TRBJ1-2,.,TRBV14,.,CASSQDLQKGYTF,TGTGCCAGCAGCCAAGATTTGCAGAAGGGCTACACCTTC
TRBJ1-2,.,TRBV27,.,CASSLLGVPVDGYTF,TGTGCCAGCAGTTTATTAGGGGTGCCAGTTGATGGCTACACCTTC
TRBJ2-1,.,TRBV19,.,CASSRHTADNEQFF,TGTGCCAGTAGTCGACATACGGCAGACAATGAGCAGTTCTTC
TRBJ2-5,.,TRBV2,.,CASSDNKGGDETQYF,TGTGCCAGCAGTGATAATAAGGGCGGGGATGAGACCCAGTACTTC
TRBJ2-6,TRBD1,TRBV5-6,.,CASSWDRVVSGANVLTF,TGTGCCAGCAGCTGGGACAGGGTCGTTTCTGGGGCCAACGTCCTGACTTTC
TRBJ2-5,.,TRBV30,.,CAWGPAADQETQYF,TGTGCCTGGGGCCCCGCGGCGGACCAAGAGACCCAGTACTTC
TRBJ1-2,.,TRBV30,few,CAWSSRLYGYTF,TGTGCCTGGAGTTCCAGGCTCTATGGCTACACCTTC
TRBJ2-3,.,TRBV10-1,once,CASSESVTDTQYF,TGCGCCAGCAGTGAGTCAGTCACAGATACGCAGTATTTT
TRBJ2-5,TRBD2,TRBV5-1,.,CASSRSGRAEQETQYF,TGCGCCAGCAGCCGCTCTGGGAGGGCGGAACAAGAGACCCAGTACTTC
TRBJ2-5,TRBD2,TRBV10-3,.,CASRESSGGKETQYF,TGTGCCAGCCGGGAGTCTAGCGGAGGGAAAGAGACCCAGTACTTC
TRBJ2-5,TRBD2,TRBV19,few,CASRLAGETQYF,TGTGCCAGTCGACTAGCGGGAGAGACCCAGTACTTC
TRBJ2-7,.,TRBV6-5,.,CASSPGSPGEQYF,TGTGCCAGCAGTCCCGGGTCGCCGGGGGAGCAGTACTTC
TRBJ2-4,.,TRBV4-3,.,CASSPDRSWAKNIQYF,TGCGCCAGCAGCCCCGACCGATCTTGGGCCAAAAACATTCAGTACTTC
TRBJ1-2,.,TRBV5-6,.,CASSPQFGGYTF,TGTGCCAGCAGCCCCCAGTTCGGGGGCTACACCTTC
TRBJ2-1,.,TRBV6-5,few,CASSYSVYNEQFF,TGTGCCAGCAGTTATAGCGTCTACAATGAGCAGTTCTTC
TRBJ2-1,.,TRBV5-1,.,CASSLQPRVLGGGEQFF,TGCGCCAGCAGCCTGCAGCCCCGGGTGCTGGGGGGTGGTGAGCAGTTCTTC
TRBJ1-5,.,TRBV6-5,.,CASSFDSYSNQPQHF,TGTGCCAGCAGCTTCGACAGCTATAGCAATCAGCCCCAGCATTTT
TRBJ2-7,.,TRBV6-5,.,CASSYSGHSYEQYF,TGTGCCAGCAGTTACTCCGGACACTCCTACGAGCAGTACTTC
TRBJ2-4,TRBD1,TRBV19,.,CASSPGQAKNIQYF,TGTGCCAGTAGTCCGGGACAGGCGAAAAACATTCAGTACTTC
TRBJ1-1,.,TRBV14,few,CASSFQTMNTEAFF,TGTGCCAGCAGCTTCCAGACCATGAACACTGAAGCTTTCTTT
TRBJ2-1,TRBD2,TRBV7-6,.,CASSAQGASGGRNEQFF,TGTGCCAGCAGCGCCCAGGGGGCTAGCGGGGGGCGGAATGAGCAGTTCTTC
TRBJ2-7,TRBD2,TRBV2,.,CASILGGQGGYEQYF,TGTGCCAGCATTCTGGGAGGGCAGGGAGGGTACGAGCAGTACTTC
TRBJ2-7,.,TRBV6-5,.,CASGPGRGIYEQYF,TGTGCCAGCGGACCGGGCCGGGGGATATACGAGCAGTACTTC
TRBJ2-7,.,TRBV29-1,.,CSAADSYEQYF,TGCAGCGCCGCGGACAGTTACGAGCAGTACTTC
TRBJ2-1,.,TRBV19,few,CASSIGYNEQFF,TGTGCCAGTAGTATAGGCTACAATGAGCAGTTCTTC
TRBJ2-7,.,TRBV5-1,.,CASSLRGIEQYF,TGCGCCAGCAGCTTGAGAGGGATAGAGCAGTACTTC
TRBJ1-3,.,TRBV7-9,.,CASSLVAGNTIYF,TGTGCCAGCAGCTTAGTAGCTGGAAACACCATATATTTT
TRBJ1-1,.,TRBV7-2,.,CASSLRPGVGTEAFF,TGTGCCAGCAGCTTAAGGCCCGGGGTAGGGACTGAAGCTTTCTTT
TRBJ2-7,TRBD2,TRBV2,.,CASVPGGGFSYEQYF,TGTGCCAGCGTCCCGGGCGGGGGATTCTCCTACGAGCAGTACTTC
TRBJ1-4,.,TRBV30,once,CAWSPLTGSNEKLFF,TGTGCCTGGAGTCCACTGACGGGCTCTAATGAAAAACTGTTTTTT
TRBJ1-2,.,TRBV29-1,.,CSVDVGYTF,TGCAGCGTTGACGTTGGCTACACCTTC
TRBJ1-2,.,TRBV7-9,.,CASSLSADNYGYTF,TGTGCCAGCAGCTTATCCGCCGATAACTATGGCTACACCTTC
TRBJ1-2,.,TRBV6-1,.,CASSEWGRRRYGYTF,TGTGCCAGCAGTGAATGGGGGAGAAGGAGGTATGGCTACACCTTC
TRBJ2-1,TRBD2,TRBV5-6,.,CASSLALAGGPGEQFF,TGTGCCAGCAGCTTGGCCCTAGCGGGGGGCCCCGGTGAGCAGTTCTTC
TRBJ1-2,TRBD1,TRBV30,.,CAWTDAQGAEGYTF,TGTGCCTGGACAGACGCTCAGGGGGCGGAAGGCTACACCTTC
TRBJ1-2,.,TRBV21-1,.,CASSPTGNGYTF,TGTGCCAGCAGCCCGACAGGGAATGGCTACACCTTC
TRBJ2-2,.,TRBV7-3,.,CASRHSTGELFF,TGTGCCAGCAGGCACTCGACCGGGGAGCTGTTTTTT
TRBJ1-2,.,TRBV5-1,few,CASSLASGTRRGYTF,TGCGCCAGCAGCTTAGCCTCGGGGACCCGAAGGGGCTACACCTTC
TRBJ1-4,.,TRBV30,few,CAWSPTGAENEKLFF,TGTGCCTGGAGTCCGACCGGGGCGGAGAATGAAAAACTGTTTTTT
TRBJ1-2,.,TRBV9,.,CASSGGGRLRGYTF,TGTGCCAGCAGCGGGGGGGGGAGATTGCGAGGCTACACCTTC
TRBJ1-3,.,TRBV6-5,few,CAIKDGRNTIYF,TGTGCCATCAAGGACGGGCGAAACACCATATATTTT
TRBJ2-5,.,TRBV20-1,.,CSASGSETQYF,TGCAGTGCTTCAGGGTCAGAGACCCAGTACTTC
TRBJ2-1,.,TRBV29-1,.,CSVEGDGSSYNEQFF,TGCAGCGTTGAAGGGGACGGGAGCTCCTACAATGAGCAGTTCTTC
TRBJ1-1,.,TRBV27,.,CASSLEGQTEAFF,TGTGCCAGCAGTTTGGAGGGCCAGACTGAAGCTTTCTTT
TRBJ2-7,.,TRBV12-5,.,CASGWGVSSYEQYF,TGTGCTAGTGGTTGGGGGGTGTCCTCCTACGAGCAGTACTTC
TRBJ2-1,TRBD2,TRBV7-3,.,CASSQSGGQYNEQFF,TGTGCCAGCAGTCAGAGCGGGGGGCAATACAATGAGCAGTTCTTC